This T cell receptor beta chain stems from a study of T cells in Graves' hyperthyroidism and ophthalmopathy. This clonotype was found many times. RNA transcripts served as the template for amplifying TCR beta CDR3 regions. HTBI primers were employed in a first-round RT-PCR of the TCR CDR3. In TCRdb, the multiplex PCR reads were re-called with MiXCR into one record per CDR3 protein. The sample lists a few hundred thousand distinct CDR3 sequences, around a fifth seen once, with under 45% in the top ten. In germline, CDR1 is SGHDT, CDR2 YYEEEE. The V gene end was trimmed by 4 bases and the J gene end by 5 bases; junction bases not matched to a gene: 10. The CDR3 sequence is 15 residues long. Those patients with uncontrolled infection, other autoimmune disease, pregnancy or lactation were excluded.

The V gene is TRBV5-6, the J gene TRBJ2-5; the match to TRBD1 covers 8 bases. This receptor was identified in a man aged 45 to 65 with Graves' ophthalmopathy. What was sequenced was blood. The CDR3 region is CASSPIQGAQETQYF. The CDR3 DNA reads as TGTGCCAGCAGCCCTATCCAGGGGGCGCAGGAGACCCAGTACTTC.